The clone carrying this T cell receptor beta chain was observed at least ten times. The antigen is undetermined. There were TCR beta CDR3 regions amplified from RNA transcripts. A set of HTBI primers served as the primers for a first-round RT-PCR of the TCR CDR3. From the multiplex PCR reads, TCRdb called clonotypes with MiXCR, one entry per CDR3 protein. Of 600,000 or so distinct CDR3 sequences listed, around 14% are singletons. This record belongs to a study of T cells in Graves' hyperthyroidism and ophthalmopathy. Study-level information: Prior to any treatment, at the point of initial diagnosis, peripheral blood was collected. Study-level points and caveats: A model using 13 V-J features told ophthalmopathy apart from stable hyperthyroidism.

Ophthalmopathy patients showed a Clinical Activity Score of at least 3, NOSPECS grade of at least 4 and duration under 3 months. Specimen: blood. The receptor comes from a woman younger than 30 with Graves' ophthalmopathy.

The CDR3 DNA is TGTGCCAGCAGAACTGGGGGCGCAAAAGGCTACGAGCAGTACTTC. It specifies CASRTGGAKGYEQYF. The chain recombines TRBV28 with TRBJ2-7; a weak D match, TRBD1 (6 bases). This CDR3 is built from 15 residues. Deletions cut 6 bases from V and 3 bases from J, with 18 bases between. Germline V gene sequence: CDR1 MDHEN, CDR2 SYDVKM.